These 12 T cell receptor beta chains were sequenced from one sample in a study of early T cells in non-severe SARS-CoV-2 infection. A single record per CDR3 protein comes from TCRdb applying MiXCR to the 5' RACE reads. The profile shows tens of thousands of distinct CDR3 sequences, about 11% of them singletons. Sample: whole blood, taken at baseline. These receptor sequences come from an adult who was a healthcare worker with PCR-confirmed SARS-CoV-2 infection or an uninfected control (not recorded which). The donor label of this sample is uncertain.

This clonotype was detected ten times or more. V gene TRBV5-1 combines with J gene TRBJ2-3, with 8 positions matching TRBD2. The CDR3 is 14 amino acids. Germline values: CDR1 SGHRS, CDR2 YFSETQ. Losses at the gene ends were 5 bases for V and 3 bases for J; bases not matched to a gene: 5. DNA for the CDR3: TGCGCCAGCAGACCCCAGCGGGGGACAGATACGCAGTATTTT. Its translation is CASRPQRGTDTQYF. Looking up the rest from reference TRBV5-1 and TRBJ2-3 gives the full variable domain: KAGVTQTPRYLIKTRGQQVTLSCSPISGHRSVSWYQQTPGQGLQFLFEYFSETQRNKGNFPGRFSGRQFSNSRSEMNVSTLELGDSALYLCASRPQRGTDTQYFGPGTRLTVL.

The rearrangement uses TRBV11-2 and TRBJ2-5, with D perhaps TRBD1 (6 bases). Germline CDR1 is SGHAT and CDR2 is FQNNGV. The CDR3 is made up of 14 amino acids. V was clipped by 5 bases and J by 2 bases, with 12 bases between them. The CDR3, as DNA: TGTGCCAGCAGCCCCCGGACAGTTCAAGAGACCCAGTACTTC. This codes for CASSPRTVQETQYF.

The table lists this clonotype with a few counts. This chain uses TRBV20-1 with TRBJ2-3; D assignment may be TRBD1 or TRBD2 (5 bases each). Germline values: CDR1 DFQATT, CDR2 SNEGSKA (reference sequence). The CDR3 totals 15 residues. V gave up 5 bases and J gave up 4 bases, with 19 bases separating them. For the CDR3, the DNA is TGCAGTGCTCCTTATCGGGGCAGGGACGCAGATACGCAGTATTTT. Translation gives CSAPYRGRDADTQYF.

This clonotype has more than one count but fewer than ten. V gene TRBV3-1 combines with J gene TRBJ2-1; 8 bases map to TRBD1. The trim removed 3 bases at V and 7 bases at J, leaving 8 bases unmatched. Germline V lookup: CDR1 LGHDT, CDR2 YNNKEL (reference sequence). This CDR3 spans 15 amino acids. The CDR3 is CASSHIDRGDNEQFF. CDR3 nucleotide sequence: TGTGCCAGCAGCCACATTGACAGGGGAGATAATGAGCAGTTCTTC.

This clonotype has a handful of counts. This chain links TRBV6-5 with TRBJ1-6; 10 positions match TRBD1. Germline V gene lookup returns CDR1 MNHEY and CDR2 SVGAGI. This CDR3 has 14 amino acids. With 5 bases clipped from V and 8 bases from J, the junction kept 3 bases outside the gene matches. Here the CDR3 DNA reads TGTGCCAGCAGTAGGGACAGGGGTGATTCACCCCTCCACTTT. Translation: CASSRDRGDSPLHF.

At least ten counts were recorded for this clonotype. The rearrangement links TRBV14 to TRBJ2-1, with D hard to call. Trimming pared 0 bases from V and 2 bases from J, leaving 11 bases between. This CDR3 is built from 16 residues. Germline lookup yields CDR1 SGHDN and CDR2 FVKESK. The CDR3 here is CASSQDIKPPYNEQFF. CDR3 nucleotide sequence: TGTGCCAGCAGCCAAGACATAAAGCCCCCCTACAATGAGCAGTTCTTC. The full variable domain, rest sourced from reference TRBV14 and TRBJ2-1, is EAGVTQFPSHSVIEKGQTVTLRCDPISGHDNLYWYRRVMGKEIKFLLHFVKESKQDESGMPNNRFLAERTGGTYSTLKVQPAELEDSGVYFCASSQDIKPPYNEQFFGPGTRLTVL.

The gene calls are TRBV5-6 and TRBJ2-2; D perhaps matches TRBD2 (5 bases). The CDR3 covers 16 residues. V lost 5 bases and J 3 bases, leaving 17 bases between the germline ends. Germline assignment: CDR1 SGHDT and CDR2 YYEEEE. The CDR3 bases are TGTGCCAGCAGGCCTCGCCGGGGAGATTACACCGGGGAGCTGTTTTTT. It translates to CASRPRRGDYTGELFF.

At least ten counts were recorded for this clonotype. V is TRBV20-1 and J is TRBJ1-2, with 7 bases fitting TRBD1. V gave up 2 bases and J gave up 4 bases; unmatched junction bases: 4. The CDR3 runs to 13 residues. CDR1 DFQATT and CDR2 SNEGSKA come from the germline V gene (reference sequence). DNA for the CDR3: TGCAGTGCTAGAATGGGACAGACCTATGGCTACACCTTC. It specifies CSARMGQTYGYTF.

This clonotype was observed at least ten times. The V and J genes are TRBV5-1 and TRBJ2-4; the D call may be TRBD1 or TRBD2 (5 bases each). The CDR3 has 13 residues. Germline V lookup: CDR1 SGHRS, CDR2 YFSETQ. V shed 0 bases and J shed 12 bases, with 13 bases lying between them. Here the CDR3 reads CASSLDPGRDQYF. The CDR3 bases are TGCGCCAGCAGCTTGGACCCAGGGAGAGATCAGTACTTC.

This clonotype was seen many times. The rearrangement joins TRBV6-2 or TRBV6-3 to TRBJ2-3; 10 nucleotides align to TRBD2. This CDR3 spans 17 amino acids. V lost 2 bases and J lost 2; bases outside the gene matches: 7. Germline CDR1 and CDR2: MNHEY and SVGEGT. In DNA, the CDR3 is TGTGCCAGCAGTTACGGGTCTAGCGGGGGTCTCACAGATACGCAGTATTTT. Translating it yields CASSYGSSGGLTDTQYF.

This clonotype was picked up many times. This rearrangement joins TRBV11-2 to TRBJ2-1; D gene ambiguous. CDR3 size: 14 residues. In germline, CDR1 is SGHAT, CDR2 FQNNGV. V lost 5 bases, J lost 5 bases, and 13 bases lay in between. The CDR3 DNA reads as TGTGCCAGCAGCCCCGGTTGGGGTAACAATGAGCAGTTCTTC. Encoded protein: CASSPGWGNNEQFF.

This clonotype was seen a handful of times. The gene calls are TRBV7-2 and TRBJ2-3; perhaps TRBD1 as D (5 bases). CDR3 length: 15 amino acids. Germline V CDR1 and CDR2: SGHTA, FQGNSA. With 1 base removed from V and 0 bases from J, the gap between germline ends came to 8 bases. CDR3 in DNA: TGTGCCAGCAGCTTAGAGGGGATGAGCACAGATACGCAGTATTTT. Protein: CASSLEGMSTDTQYF.